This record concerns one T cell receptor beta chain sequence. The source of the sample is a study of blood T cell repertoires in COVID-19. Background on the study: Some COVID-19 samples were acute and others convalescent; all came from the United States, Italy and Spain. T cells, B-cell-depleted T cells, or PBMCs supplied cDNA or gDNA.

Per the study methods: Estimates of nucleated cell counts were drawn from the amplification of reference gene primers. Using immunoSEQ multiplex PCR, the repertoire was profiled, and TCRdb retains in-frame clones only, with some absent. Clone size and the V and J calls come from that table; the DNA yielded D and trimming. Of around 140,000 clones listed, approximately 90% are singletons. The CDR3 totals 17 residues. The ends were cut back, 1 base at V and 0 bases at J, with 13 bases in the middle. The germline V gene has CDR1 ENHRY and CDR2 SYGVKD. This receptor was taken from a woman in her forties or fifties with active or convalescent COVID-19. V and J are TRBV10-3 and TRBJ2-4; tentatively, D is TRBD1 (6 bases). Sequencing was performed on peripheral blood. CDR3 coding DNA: TGTGCCATCAGTGAGTTTACAGGGCGAGAAGCCAAAAACATTCAGTACTTC. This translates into CAISEFTGREAKNIQYF.